This passage covers 7 T cell receptor beta chains from one sample sequenced in a study of metastatic and nonmetastatic thyroid tumors. Using MiXCR, TCRdb re-called clones from the PCR reads. The sample includes about 35,000 clones, approximately 19% of them seen just once. Thyroid surgery was performed in patients who had received no treatment beforehand. Sample: blood. The receptors stem from a female donor with papillary thyroid cancer or a benign thyroid nodule (not recorded which). Some clones in this sample may be carry-over from other donors' samples.

As for this clone: A clone one base away is much larger, so this may be a read error. The chain has TRBV30 and TRBJ2-1; no clear D. The germline gives CDR1 GTSNPN, CDR2 SVGIG (reference sequence). The CDR3 has 11 amino acids. V was cut by 0 bases and J by 4 bases, with 1 base left in between. The CDR3 here is CAWSVYNEQFF. CDR3 nucleotides: TGTGCCTGGAGTGTATACAATGAGCAGTTCTTC.

The chain combines TRBV6-9 with TRBJ1-1; D is unresolved. Trimming stripped 2 bases from V and 1 base from J, with 5 bases between. CDR1 and CDR2 from the germline V gene are MNHGY and SVAAGI. The CDR3 totals 13 residues. The CDR3 DNA reads TGTGCCAGCAGTTATCACAAGAACACTGAAGCTTTCTTT. Translating gives CASSYHKNTEAFF.

In this sample, this clone turned up a few times. The junction and the germline gene differ at one end; a read error may be behind it. The chain couples TRBV28 to TRBJ1-5, with D possibly matching TRBD1 (5 bases). CDR1 is MDHEN and CDR2 is SYDVKM in the germline V gene. This CDR3 has 17 residues. In DNA form, the CDR3 reads TGTGCCAGCCCCCCGTGGGCAGGGAGGGAGTGGAGACAGCACCAGCATTTT. Protein product: CASPPWAGREWRQHQHF.

With regard to this clone: A much larger clone lies one base from this, so it may be a read error. The V call is TRBV6-2 or TRBV6-3, the J call TRBJ2-6; 8 positions agree with TRBD1. V gave up 3 bases and J gave up 2 bases; unmatched junction bases: 6. The CDR3 is made up of 17 amino acids. Germline-derived CDR1 and CDR2 are MNHEY and SVGEGT. The CDR3 loop is CASSYAGRGPGANVLTF. As DNA, the CDR3 is TGTGCCAGCAGTTATGCCGGCAGGGGGCCTGGGGCCAACGTCCTGACTTTC.

The V gene is TRBV11-1, the J gene TRBJ2-7; either TRBD1 or TRBD2 may supply D (5 bases each). CDR1 and CDR2 from the germline V gene are SGHAT and FQDESV (reference sequence). There are 15 residues in the CDR3. Trimming took 2 bases from V and 7 from J, leaving 18 bases between them. The CDR3 DNA reads as TGTGCCAGCAGCTTAATGGGGGTCGGGGTTCGTGAGCAGTACTTC. Protein product: CASSLMGVGVREQYF.

The chain links TRBV20-1 to TRBJ2-1; 10 nucleotides agree with TRBD1. The CDR3 consists of 16 residues. Germline V gene sequence: CDR1 DFQATT, CDR2 SNEGSKA (reference sequence). The J segment lost 3 bases and the V segment lost 0 bases, leaving 5 bases of the junction unmatched. CDR3: CSARDTGTGDYNEQFF. CDR3 nucleotide sequence: TGCAGTGCTAGAGACACCGGGACAGGGGACTACAATGAGCAGTTCTTC.

The gene calls are TRBV5-8 and TRBJ2-7; possibly TRBD2 for D (6 bases). The CDR3 totals 15 residues. Trimming took off 5 bases at V and 2 bases at J, with 17 bases between the two ends. Germline lookup yields CDR1 SGHTS and CDR2 YDEGEE. The CDR3 sequence is CASRQTRGSPYEQYF. CDR3 nucleotide sequence: TGTGCCAGCAGGCAGACTAGAGGGAGTCCCTACGAGCAGTACTTC.